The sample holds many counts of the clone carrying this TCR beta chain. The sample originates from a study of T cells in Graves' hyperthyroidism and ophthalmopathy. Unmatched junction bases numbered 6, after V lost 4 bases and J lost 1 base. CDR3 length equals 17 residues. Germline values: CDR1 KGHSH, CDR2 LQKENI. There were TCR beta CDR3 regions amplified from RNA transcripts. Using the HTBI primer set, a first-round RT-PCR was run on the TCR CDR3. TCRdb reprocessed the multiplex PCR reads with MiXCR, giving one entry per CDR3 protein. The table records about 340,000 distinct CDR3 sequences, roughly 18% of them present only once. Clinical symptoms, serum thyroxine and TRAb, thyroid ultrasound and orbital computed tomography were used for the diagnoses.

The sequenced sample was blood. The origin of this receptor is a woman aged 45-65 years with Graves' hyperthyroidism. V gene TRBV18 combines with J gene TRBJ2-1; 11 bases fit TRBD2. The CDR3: CASSLLPSGGSYNEQFF. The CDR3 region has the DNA TGTGCCAGCTCACTTCTTCCTAGCGGGGGGTCCTACAATGAGCAGTTCTTC.